Listed here is a single T cell receptor (beta chain). The sample originates from a study of T cell changes during pregnancy in multiple sclerosis. The germline gives CDR1 MGHRA, CDR2 YSYEKL. V dropped 8 bases and J dropped 13 bases, with 20 bases sitting between them. This CDR3 spans 13 amino acids. TCRdb keeps only in-frame clones here, not all; method: immunoSEQ multiplex PCR. Altogether 50,000 to 70,000 clones are present, about nine tenths being singletons, with the ten largest covering over 2%. J is TRBJ2-2 and V is TRBV4-1; TRBD1 is a possible D gene (5 bases). Sequences were derived from peripheral blood, sampled in the third trimester of pregnancy. This TCR was recovered from a female donor in good health, enrolled as a control in a pregnancy study. Here the CDR3 reads CASRDLTAPALFF. The CDR3 DNA reads as TGCGCCAGCCGCGACCTGACAGCCCCTGCGCTGTTTTTT.